Included here is one T cell receptor (beta chain) sequence, with context. Antigen specificity is unknown. The CDR3 length is 17 residues. V dropped 6 bases and J dropped 0; count of bases not matched to a gene: 11. The germline V gene encodes CDR1 LNHDA and CDR2 SQIVND (reference sequence). The time point denotes: week 11, during vaccination. Doses of 300 ug of mutant IDH1 20-mer peptide were given with topical imiquimod. The sample belongs to a study of a mutant IDH1 vaccine in newly diagnosed glioma. About the study: First vaccine doses came 4-6 weeks after radiotherapy alone, or with temozolomide cycles. Sex distribution of treated patients was around 62% male and around 38% female; mean age was around 40 years. Patients' prior therapy spanned radiotherapy, temozolomide, or both; most underwent both.

Findings and caveats of the study: Immune responses arising from the vaccine appeared in 80% to 95% of patients.

The protocol was immunoSEQ multiplex PCR, while the TCRdb copy is restricted to in-frame clones and leaves out a portion. This table has some 64,000 clones, 70% to 85% appearing once. The rearrangement joins TRBV19 to TRBJ2-4; 7 bases map to TRBD2. The sequencing used PBMCs, collected from a glioma patient whose treatment included an IDH1 peptide vaccine. The receptor comes from a woman aged 50 to 60 with glioma. The CDR3 here is CASRPPGGPLAKNIQYF. The CDR3 coding sequence is TGTGCCAGTAGACCTCCGGGAGGCCCTCTAGCCAAAAACATTCAGTACTTC.